Listed below are T cell receptor beta chains from one sample, sequenced in a study of tumor and adjacent non-tumor tissue in lung cancer. Each CDR3 protein gets one entry after TCRdb re-called the multiplex PCR reads with MiXCR. The table shows 40,000 to 55,000 distinct CDR3 sequences, with about 80% occurring only once. The sample comprised distant non-tumor lung tissue. These receptors came from an older woman with non-small cell lung cancer. Each CDR3 is given with its conserved first and last residue. The D gene is left open where the match is weak. Where a row states a size, it is once, few, many or the class of an expanded clone; other rows omit it.

j_call	v_call	clone_size	d_call	cdr3_nt	cdr3_aa
TRBJ2-1	TRBV28	.	.	TGTGCCAGCAATTTATCCCGATACAATGTGCAGTTCTTC	CASNLSRYNVQFF
TRBJ1-5	TRBV28	many	.	TGTGCCAGCATCGGGGGTAAGAATCAGCCCCAGCATTTT	CASIGGKNQPQHF
TRBJ2-1	TRBV28	.	.	TGTGCCAGCAGGGGGCCCGTGGCGGATGAGCAAGTCTTC	CASRGPVADEQVF
TRBJ1-2	TRBV29-1	.	.	TGCAGCGTCCTCCTGAACTATGGCTACACCTTC	CSVLLNYGYTF
TRBJ2-7	TRBV7-9	many	.	TGTGCCAGCAGTTCCGGACTCGAGCAGTACTTC	CASSSGLEQYF
TRBJ1-2	TRBV19	.	.	TGTGCCAGTACCATACAGAGAAACTATGGCTACACCTTC	CASTIQRNYGYTF
TRBJ2-6	TRBV6-2/TRBV6-3	.	.	TGTGCCATCAGTTACTCTGCAGCCGGGGCCAACGTCCTGACTTTC	CAISYSAAGANVLTF
TRBJ2-3	TRBV29-1	.	.	TGCGGCCTTGACACAGATACGCAGTATTTT	CGLDTDTQYF
TRBJ1-1	TRBV29-1	.	.	TGCAGTGGGGCTATGGGGGCAGAAGCTTTATTT	CSGAMGAEALF
TRBJ2-3	TRBV20-1	many	TRBD1	TGCAGTGCCTCCAGACAGGGGCCGCAGTATTTT	CSASRQGPQYF
TRBJ1-1	TRBV10-3	.	TRBD1	TGTACCATCATCCAGGGGGCCCGTGAAGCTTTCTTT	CTIIQGAREAFF
TRBJ2-3	TRBV28	many	.	TGTGCCAGCAGTGCCCGAGGGGGTTCAGATACGCAGTATTTT	CASSARGGSDTQYF
TRBJ1-1	TRBV4-1	.	TRBD1	TGCGCCAGCAGCCGAGGACAGGGGGCGAGGGCTGAAGCTTTCTTC	CASSRGQGARAEAFF
TRBJ2-1	TRBV4-3	.	.	TGTGCCAGCAGCCGCAGTCGGGCGGGAAGCTACAATGAGCAGCTCTTC	CASSRSRAGSYNEQLF
TRBJ1-2	TRBV4-3	.	.	TGCGCCAGCAGCCAAGATATGGTTCTCGGGACGGTGAATGGCTACATCTTC	CASSQDMVLGTVNGYIF
TRBJ1-1	TRBV12-5	.	.	TGTGCTAGGGGTTTGGTCTCAGGGGCTGAGGCTTTCTTT	CARGLVSGAEAFF
TRBJ1-5	TRBV6-1	once	.	TGTGCCAACAATCAAGATCGGGGGGCCGGCAATCAGCTCCAGCATTTT	CANNQDRGAGNQLQHF
TRBJ2-1	TRBV6-2/TRBV6-3	.	TRBD2	TGTGCCAGCAGTTACTCGACCTCCGGTCTAGCGGCAGTTTCCCGCGGCTACAATAAGCAGTTCTTC	CASSYSTSGLAAVSRGYNKQFF
TRBJ1-5	TRBV4-1	.	TRBD1	TGCGCCAGCAGCCAGACAGGGATTGCTCATCAGCCCCATCATTTT	CASSQTGIAHQPHHF
TRBJ2-5	TRBV4-1	.	.	TGCGCTTGCAGCCAGGGGGGGCAGGTAGAGACCCAGTACTTC	CACSQGGQVETQYF
TRBJ2-3	TRBV29-1	.	.	TGCAGCGTCTTTACGCGGGGTACAGATACGCGGTATTTT	CSVFTRGTDTRYF
TRBJ1-2	TRBV18	.	TRBD1	TGTGCCAGCTCTCTAAGGGACAGTCCAAACTATGGCTACACCTTC	CASSLRDSPNYGYTF
TRBJ2-2	TRBV28	many	.	TGTGCCAGCACCCCCAGCGGGTCGGCAGGGAACACCGGGGAGCTGTTTTTT	CASTPSGSAGNTGELFF
TRBJ2-7	TRBV2	.	.	TGTGCCAGCCTCATCGAGGGGACGCTGAACGAGCAGTACTTC	CASLIEGTLNEQYF
TRBJ2-1	TRBV12-3/TRBV12-4	.	TRBD2	TGTGCCAGCAGTCTGAGGGAAGCGGGGGGGCCAAAGGATGAGCAGTTCTTC	CASSLREAGGPKDEQFF
TRBJ2-2	TRBV4-2	few	.	TGTGCCAGCAGCGCGAAGGGACATGCGAACACCGGGGAGCTGTTTTTT	CASSAKGHANTGELFF
TRBJ2-1	TRBV4-3	.	.	TGTACCAGCAGCCAAGGCGGAGGTGTTTTCGACTCCTACAATGAGCAGTTCTTC	CTSSQGGGVFDSYNEQFF
TRBJ2-3	TRBV4-2	.	.	TGTGCCAGCAGCCAAGATTGGGAGCGGTTTAGCACACATACACAGTATTTT	CASSQDWERFSTHTQYF
TRBJ1-5	TRBV6-1	.	.	TGTGCCAGCAGCCGGGCCCGGGAAAGAACCCTTCATCTGCCCCAGCATTTT	CASSRARERTLHLPQHF
TRBJ2-3	TRBV20-1	.	TRBD1	TGCAGTGCTAGACCGGGACAGGATTACGATACGCAGTATTTT	CSARPGQDYDTQYF
TRBJ2-1	TRBV5-4	.	.	TGTGCCAGCAGCCAGTGGGGGCAGGGTTCGAACAATGGGCAGTTCTTC	CASSQWGQGSNNGQFF
TRBJ2-1	TRBV4-2	.	.	TGTGCCAGCAGTAGAGGGGGTAGCTCATACAGTGAGCAGTTCTTC	CASSRGGSSYSEQFF
TRBJ1-5	TRBV29-1	.	.	TGCAGCGTTGTCTTATCGGGGAAAGATCAGCCCCAGCATTTT	CSVVLSGKDQPQHF
TRBJ2-1	TRBV20-1	.	.	TGCAGTATTGCCGGAGGGGGAGTTTATGATGAGCAGTTCTTC	CSIAGGGVYDEQFF
TRBJ2-6	TRBV4-3	.	TRBD1	TGCGCCAGCAGCCAAGATGGGGGCAGGGGGATAATATCTGGTGCCAACGTCCTGATTTTC	CASSQDGGRGIISGANVLIF
TRBJ1-2	TRBV4-2	.	.	TGTGCCAGCAACCAATTGGCCCTACCCAACTATGGCCACGCCTTC	CASNQLALPNYGHAF
TRBJ2-3	TRBV4-3	.	.	TGCGCCAGCAGCCAGGGGGACACAAGGTATACGCATTATTTT	CASSQGDTRYTHYF
TRBJ2-2	TRBV5-4	.	.	TGTGCCAGCAGCTCTGGTAGTGACACCGGGGGGCTGTTTTTT	CASSSGSDTGGLFF
TRBJ2-1	TRBV11-3	.	.	TGTACCAGCAGTAGGGGAGTCGTGGATGAGCAGTTCTTC	CTSSRGVVDEQFF
TRBJ2-7	TRBV12-3/TRBV12-4	.	TRBD2	TGTGCCAGCAGTAAGGGACTAGCGGGGGGACGGGGCGAGCAGTACTTC	CASSKGLAGGRGEQYF
TRBJ2-3	TRBV14	many	TRBD1	TGTGCCAGCAGCGTCCCCGGGACAGGCACAGATACGCAGTATTTT	CASSVPGTGTDTQYF
TRBJ2-1	TRBV6-2/TRBV6-3	.	.	TGTGTCCCCCTCGAAAATGAACAGATCTTC	CVPLENEQIF
TRBJ2-7	TRBV29-1	.	.	TGCAGCGTTGATAGGGGGGCGGGCGAGCAGCACTTC	CSVDRGAGEQHF
TRBJ2-1	TRBV6-2/TRBV6-3	.	.	TGTGCCAGCACTTACGGTCTGGTAGAGAGCAATGAGCAGTTCTTC	CASTYGLVESNEQFF
TRBJ2-2	TRBV6-2/TRBV6-3	few	TRBD2	TGTGCCAGCAGCCTCTGGGTAGCGGGGGCATACACCGGGGAGCTGTTTTTT	CASSLWVAGAYTGELFF
TRBJ1-1	TRBV20-1	many	TRBD1	TGCAGTGCTAGAGAGGCGACAGGGATTTCTGGGACTGAAGCTTTCTTT	CSAREATGISGTEAFF
TRBJ2-3	TRBV6-2/TRBV6-3	.	TRBD1	TGTGCCAGCAGACATACTGGACAGGCTGGCACAGATACGCAGTATTTT	CASRHTGQAGTDTQYF
TRBJ1-3	TRBV6-5	.	.	TGTGCCAGCAGCCTCTTGTGGGCTAGAAACACCATATATTTT	CASSLLWARNTIYF
TRBJ2-3	TRBV28	.	.	TGTGCCAGCAGTTTACGGGACACAGATATGCAGTATTTT	CASSLRDTDMQYF